These 30 T cell receptor beta chains share one sample of origin, sequenced in a study of PD-1 blockade in classical Hodgkin lymphoma. The table came from immunoSEQ multiplex PCR; TCRdb's copy has only in-frame clones and leaves some out. Among fewer than 35,000 clones, about 90% were seen once, and the ten largest hold roughly 0.33%. Indicated time point: cycle 4 day 1 (C4D1), after 5 to 7 weeks of nivolumab. In every patient, relapse followed autologous stem cell transplantation, while exposure to brentuximab vedotin differed. Negative magnetic selection isolated CD4+ T cells from thawed PBMCs. The sequenced sample was CD4+ T cells from blood, obtained before the fourth cycle of nivolumab. The receptor set was obtained from a human donor with classical Hodgkin lymphoma.

The gene calls are TRBV10-1 and TRBJ2-7; 8 bases map to TRBD1. In germline, CDR1 is WNHNN, CDR2 SYGVQD (reference sequence). This CDR3 has 14 residues. V shed 8 bases, J shed 2 bases, and the junction held 8 bases outside the gene matches. The CDR3 DNA is TGCGCCAGCTCTCGGACAGGGAGCACCTACGAGCAGTACTTC. Residues: CASSRTGSTYEQYF.

This chain's CDR3 is CASSRWDTPGEQYF. The CDR3 DNA reads as TGTGCCAGTAGTCGCTGGGACACCCCGGGCGAGCAGTACTTC. This chain connects TRBV19 to TRBJ2-7, with TRBD1 as a possible D gene (6 bases). CDR3 length: 14 residues. Deletions cut 5 bases from V and 6 bases from J, with 17 bases between. Germline V gene sequence: CDR1 LNHDA, CDR2 SQIVND (reference sequence).

The V and J genes are TRBV27 and TRBJ1-4, with D uncertain. Trimming removed 5 bases at V and 11 bases at J, with 12 bases between. Germline values: CDR1 MNHEY, CDR2 SMNVEV (reference sequence). CDR3 length equals 12 residues. CDR3 DNA: TGTGCCAGCAGTGGAACCGGTCGGAAACTGTTTTTT. Translation: CASSGTGRKLFF.

The genes are TRBV9 and TRBJ2-5, with no clear D. V lost 1 base and J 3 bases, leaving 4 bases between the germline ends. Germline CDR1 reads SGDLS; CDR2 reads YYNGEE. The CDR3 totals 12 residues. The CDR3 protein is CASSVLEETQYF. The DNA for the CDR3 is TGTGCCAGCAGCGTATTAGAAGAGACCCAGTACTTC.

V and J are TRBV5-1 and TRBJ2-2, with 7 bases fitting TRBD1. This CDR3 spans 16 amino acids. Germline CDR1 is SGHRS and CDR2 is YFSETQ. V lost 3 bases to trimming and J lost 4 bases; unmatched junction nucleotides: 9. CDR3 in DNA: TGCGCCAGCAGCTGGAGACAGGGTCGTGGCACCGGGGAGCTGTTTTTT. The encoded protein is CASSWRQGRGTGELFF. Full variable domain (rest looked up from reference TRBV5-1 and TRBJ2-2): KAGVTQTPRYLIKTRGQQVTLSCSPISGHRSVSWYQQTPGQGLQFLFEYFSETQRNKGNFPGRFSGRQFSNSRSEMNVSTLELGDSALYLCASSWRQGRGTGELFFGEGSRLTVL.

This clone was seen only once. J is TRBJ1-1 and V is TRBV5-1; D is unclear. The germline CDR1 and CDR2 sequences are SGHRS and YFSETQ. Trimming took off 0 bases at V and 8 bases at J, with 11 bases between the two ends. The CDR3 consists of 13 residues. CDR3 nucleotides: TGCGCCAGCAGCTTGGAAGGTGCCCCCGAAGCTTTCTTT. This sequence encodes CASSLEGAPEAFF.

V is TRBV19 and J is TRBJ2-7; D is undetermined. V lost 0 bases to trimming and J lost 3 bases, with 15 bases between them. CDR3 length: 16 amino acids. Germline assignment: CDR1 LNHDA and CDR2 SQIVND (reference sequence). The CDR3 nucleotides are TGTGCCAGTAGTATAGATCTGAGAATCAACGACTACGAGCAGTACTTC. This gives the protein CASSIDLRINDYEQYF.

The CDR3 DNA reads TGTGCCAGCTCACTAAGGACAGGGGGTACTGGGGCCAACGTCCTGACTTTC. This sequence encodes CASSLRTGGTGANVLTF. This chain links TRBV18 with TRBJ2-6, with 10 bases lining up with TRBD1. The germline V gene encodes CDR1 KGHSH and CDR2 LQKENI. The CDR3 covers 17 residues. J gave up 2 bases and V 4 bases, and 5 bases lay outside the gene matches.

The chain couples TRBV12-2 to TRBJ1-3. TRBV12-2 is noted as a pseudogene. The CDR3 has 14 amino acids. The CDR3 sequence is CASRSGAPGNTIYF. CDR3 coding DNA: TGTGCAAGTCGCTCCGGGGCGCCTGGAAACACCATATATTTT.

This chain links TRBV9 with TRBJ2-1, with 8 positions matching TRBD2. The CDR3 runs 14 residues. Looked up from germline, CDR1 is SGDLS and CDR2 is YYNGEE. V was clipped by 0 bases and J by 6 bases; unmatched bases: 2. CDR3 sequence: CASSVAGTSNEQFF. The CDR3 coding sequence is TGTGCCAGCAGCGTAGCTGGGACTAGCAATGAGCAGTTCTTC.

This chain links TRBV1 with TRBJ2-3; no DNA check was done on the table's D call, TRBD2. TRBV1 is flagged as a pseudogene. CDR3 length: 14 residues. CDR3 nucleotide sequence: TGCACCAGCAGCCAAGAGAGCGAGGCAGATACGCAGTATTTT. Translation: CTSSQESEADTQYF.

The J gene is TRBJ2-3, the V gene TRBV10-3; possibly TRBD1 or TRBD2 for D (5 bases each). Germline CDR1 reads ENHRY; CDR2 reads SYGVKD. The CDR3 covers 12 residues. V was pared by 10 bases and J by 0 bases, with 8 bases between. The CDR3 DNA follows: TGTGCCAGCAGGGACAGCACAGATACGCAGTATTTT. As protein: CASRDSTDTQYF.

The chain combines TRBV19 with TRBJ1-1, with unresolved D. The CDR3 runs 13 residues. V was cut by 5 bases and J by 1 base, with 8 bases left in between. Germline-derived CDR1 and CDR2 are LNHDA and SQIVND (reference sequence). The CDR3 here is CASSVHENTEAFF. The DNA for the CDR3 is TGTGCCAGTAGTGTCCATGAGAACACTGAAGCTTTCTTT.

This chain uses TRBV11-2 with TRBJ2-3; TRBD2 matches 10 bases. Germline trimming cut 6 bases from V and 5 bases from J; bases unmatched to any gene: 8. This CDR3 contains 15 residues. Germline CDR1 and CDR2: SGHAT and FQNNGV. CDR3 DNA sequence: TGTGCCAGCAGGAAAGCGGGAGGGCCCATAGATACGCAGTATTTT. This sequence encodes CASRKAGGPIDTQYF.

The chain combines TRBV30 with TRBJ2-1; no reliable D call. Germline lookup yields CDR1 GTSNPN and CDR2 SVGIG (reference sequence). V gave up 2 bases and J gave up 4 bases, with 12 bases separating them. This CDR3 is 14 amino acids long. CDR3 sequence reads: CAWSPKGLYNEQFF. The CDR3 bases are TGTGCCTGGAGTCCGAAAGGCTTGTACAATGAGCAGTTCTTC.

The chain recombines TRBV5-1 with TRBJ2-6, with a possible D match to TRBD1 (6 bases). Per germline, CDR1 SGHRS and CDR2 YFSETQ. This CDR3 is 17 amino acids long. V was clipped by 4 bases and J by 0 bases, with 14 bases between them. The CDR3 sequence is CASSLQGISSGANVLTF. For the CDR3, the DNA is TGCGCCAGCAGCCTACAGGGAATCTCCTCTGGGGCCAACGTCCTGACTTTC.

The chain joins TRBV7-8 to TRBJ1-1; no definite D call. Germline CDR1 SGHVS, CDR2 FQNEAQ. This CDR3 is built from 13 residues. V gave up 3 bases and J gave up 4 bases, with 9 bases separating them. CDR3 in DNA: TGTGCCAGCAGCTTTACGTTGTTCACTGAAGCTTTCTTT. As protein: CASSFTLFTEAFF. The whole variable domain, filled in from reference TRBV7-8 and TRBJ1-1, reads GAGVSQSPRYKVAKRGQDVALRCDPISGHVSLFWYQQALGQGPEFLTYFQNEAQLDKSGLPSDRFFAERPEGSVSTLKIQRTQQEDSAVYLCASSFTLFTEAFFGQGTRLTVV.

The rearrangement joins TRBV27 to TRBJ2-7; perhaps TRBD1 as D (5 bases). Germline V gene sequence: CDR1 MNHEY, CDR2 SMNVEV (reference sequence). V was pared by 8 bases and J by 1 base, with 24 bases between. This CDR3 region has 17 residues. DNA for the CDR3: TGTGCCAGCTCTTCCCGCATGCCAGAGGCAGGGTCCTACGAGCAGTACTTC. Its translation: CASSSRMPEAGSYEQYF.

The chain couples TRBV18 to TRBJ1-5; D not resolved. V was clipped by 5 bases and J by 2 bases, with 16 bases between them. The CDR3 consists of 16 residues. Germline lookup yields CDR1 KGHSH and CDR2 LQKENI. The CDR3 region has the DNA TGTGCCAGCTCAGAGGTAGTGGGCGTTGGCAATCAGCCCCAGCATTTT. Protein: CASSEVVGVGNQPQHF.

The chain has TRBV10-1 and TRBJ1-1; D is unclear. CDR1 and CDR2 from the germline V gene are WNHNN and SYGVQD (reference sequence). The CDR3 sequence is 14 residues long. V gave up 0 bases and J gave up 4 bases, with 9 bases separating them. CDR3 region: CASSESRTLTEAFF. The CDR3 DNA reads TGCGCCAGCAGTGAGTCTAGGACCCTCACTGAAGCTTTCTTT.

This chain uses TRBV4-1 with TRBJ2-7; weak D call: TRBD2 (6 bases). The CDR3 spans 15 residues. CDR1 is MGHRA, CDR2 YSYEKL, per germline. V dropped 4 bases and J dropped 4 bases, with 17 bases sitting between them. For the CDR3, the DNA is TGCGCCAGCAGCCCCGGGGGAGCGGGTCGTTACGAGCAGTACTTC. Its translation: CASSPGGAGRYEQYF.

Here the CDR3 reads CASSFPGDTGNTIYF. CDR3 DNA: TGTGCCAGCAGTTTCCCCGGGGATACTGGAAACACCATATATTTT. The gene calls are TRBV28 and TRBJ1-3; the D is unclear. The V gene lost 3 bases and the J gene lost 2 bases, with 11 bases spanning the gap. This CDR3 region has 15 residues. CDR1 and CDR2 from the germline V gene are MDHEN and SYDVKM.

CDR3 residues: CSANRGDTQYF. The CDR3 coding sequence is TGCAGTGCGAACAGGGGTGATACGCAGTATTTT. This chain uses TRBV20-1 with TRBJ2-3; TRBD1 matches at 7 bases. The junction had 3 bases not matched to a gene; V was cut back by 6 bases and J by 6 bases. CDR1 is DFQATT, CDR2 SNEGSKA, per germline (reference sequence). The CDR3 spans 11 residues.

The chain uses TRBV5-1 and TRBJ2-6; no firm D call. The CDR3 is made up of 16 amino acids. Germline assignment: CDR1 SGHRS and CDR2 YFSETQ. V lost 0 bases and J 0 bases, leaving 7 bases between the germline ends. The CDR3 DNA reads TGCGCCAGCAGCTTGGTACAGAGCTCTGGGGCCAACGTCCTGACTTTC. Protein sequence: CASSLVQSSGANVLTF.

The chain uses TRBV28 and TRBJ2-2, with D possibly matching TRBD1 (6 bases). V was pared by 6 bases and J by 2 bases, with 13 bases between. The germline gives CDR1 MDHEN, CDR2 SYDVKM. The CDR3 extends over 15 amino acids. The CDR3: CASRWTDTNTGELFF. In nucleotides, the CDR3 is TGTGCCAGCAGATGGACAGATACAAACACCGGGGAGCTGTTTTTT.

The chain couples TRBV29-1 to TRBJ2-1; D ambiguous. This CDR3 has 11 amino acids. V was pared by 5 bases and J by 14 bases, with 16 bases between. Germline CDR1 reads SQVTM; CDR2 reads ANQGSEA. The CDR3 here is CSVTLGLWEFF. In nucleotides, the CDR3 is TGCAGCGTTACCCTGGGCCTGTGGGAGTTCTTC.

The rearrangement links TRBV4-2 to TRBJ1-4; the D gene is possibly TRBD1 (5 bases). The germline V gene has CDR1 LGHNA and CDR2 YNFKEQ. V lost 1 base and J lost 0, with 9 bases in between. The length of the CDR3 is 16 residues. This CDR3 is CASSQGGKATNEKLFF. As DNA, the CDR3 is TGTGCCAGCAGCCAAGGGGGGAAAGCAACTAATGAAAAACTGTTTTTT.

V gene TRBV5-1 combines with J gene TRBJ2-2; 8 nucleotides line up with TRBD1. Germline lookup yields CDR1 SGHRS and CDR2 YFSETQ. V trimming: 3 bases; J trimming: 4 bases; junction bases outside the gene matches: 5. The CDR3 sequence is 15 residues long. The DNA for the CDR3 is TGCGCCAGCAGCTCAGGGGGCCAGTTCACCGGGGAGCTGTTTTTT. Protein product: CASSSGGQFTGELFF.

The gene calls are TRBV4-1 and TRBJ2-1; 14 nucleotides match TRBD2. Trimming at V came to 6 bases and at J to 7 bases, leaving 8 bases not matched to a gene. The CDR3 totals 16 residues. In germline, CDR1 is MGHRA, CDR2 YSYEKL. The CDR3 nucleotides read TGCGCCAGCAGTCGAGGAGGACTAGCGGGAGGAAATGAGCAGTTCTTC. Translation: CASSRGGLAGGNEQFF.

For this clone: At one boundary the junction diverges from the germline segment, which might be a read error. The chain is built from TRBV7-7 and TRBJ2-5; 12 nucleotides line up with TRBD1. CDR3 length equals 17 residues. CDR1 is SSHAT, CDR2 FNYEAQ, per germline (reference sequence). CDR3 region: CASSLGTGGASQETQYF. The DNA of the CDR3 is TGTGCTAGCAGCTTAGGGACAGGGGGCGCCTCCCAAGAGACCCAGTACTTC.